One sample yielded the 9 T cell receptor beta chains listed below, sequenced in a study of T cell responses to AZD1222 COVID-19 vaccine (dated by TCRdb to about 2021). Library creation used the immunoSEQ multiplex PCR assay. In TCRdb, the immuneACCESS table is reduced to in-frame sequences with V and J assigned. These tables do not hold every clone; where another copy was compared, an unresolved V gene accounts for under half, and the others remain unexplained. A total of fewer than 200,000 clones appear in this sample, about nine tenths of them only once. About 1.7% of the sample goes to the ten largest clones. The time point label, as the study defines it: about 28 days (+/-7) after the second vaccine dose. The source material was peripheral blood, sampled 28 days after the second AZD1222 dose. All receptors come from an adult who received the AZD1222 COVID-19 vaccine.

Only a few counts were recorded for this clone. The rearrangement joins TRBV27 to TRBJ2-4; no firm D call. This CDR3 region has 14 residues. Germline-derived CDR1 and CDR2 are MNHEY and SMNVEV (reference sequence). V lost 8 bases to trimming and J lost 1 base, with 12 bases between them. The CDR3 reads CASQALGAKNIQYF. DNA of the CDR3: TGTGCCAGCCAGGCTCTGGGGGCCAAAAACATTCAGTACTTC.

V and J are TRBV7-6 and TRBJ2-7; D is unresolved. Trimming took 3 bases from V and 5 from J, leaving 11 bases between them. CDR1 is SGHVS and CDR2 is FNYEAQ in the germline V gene. This CDR3 contains 13 residues. The CDR3 DNA is TGTGCCAGCAGCTTGGATACTTTGGACGAGCAGTACTTC. It is translated as CASSLDTLDEQYF.

This clone was recorded once. The genes are TRBV6-5 and TRBJ2-5, with D perhaps matching TRBD2 (5 bases). This CDR3 spans 11 amino acids. Germline values: CDR1 MNHEY, CDR2 SVGAGI. V dropped 0 bases and J dropped 10 bases, with 6 bases sitting between them. The CDR3 region has the DNA TGTGCCAGCAGTTACTCAGGGAGCCAGTACTTC. Translation gives CASSYSGSQYF.

The genes are TRBV7-9 and TRBJ1-2; tentatively, D is TRBD1 (6 bases). CDR3 length: 18 amino acids. From germline, CDR1 is SEHNR and CDR2 FQNEAQ (reference sequence). Trimming took 5 bases from V and 6 from J, leaving 28 bases between them. CDR3 in amino acids: CASSRRSVGGQATDGYTF. For the CDR3, the DNA is TGTGCCAGCAGCCGGCGGTCTGTCGGGGGCCAGGCCACGGATGGCTACACCTTC.

The chain couples TRBV11-1 to TRBJ1-1; the D is unclear. Germline V gives CDR1 SGHAT, CDR2 FQDESV (reference sequence). The CDR3 has 13 residues. Trimming removed 3 bases at V and 1 base at J, with 6 bases between. The CDR3 region is CASSLGGNTEAFF. The CDR3, as DNA: TGTGCCAGCAGCTTGGGAGGGAACACTGAAGCTTTCTTT.

The V gene is TRBV7-9, the J gene TRBJ1-2; no definite D call. Germline-derived CDR1 and CDR2 are SEHNR and FQNEAQ (reference sequence). The V gene lost 1 base and the J gene lost 2 bases, with 11 bases spanning the gap. The CDR3 is 15 residues long. The chain's CDR3 is CASSLEYGPNYGYTF. CDR3 bases: TGTGCCAGCAGCTTAGAGTATGGACCGAACTATGGCTACACCTTC. Filled out from reference TRBV7-9 and TRBJ1-2, the complete variable domain reads DTGVSQNPRHKITKRGQNVTFRCDPISEHNRLYWYRQTLGQGPEFLTYFQNEAQLEKSRLLSDRFSAERPKGSFSTLEIQRTEQGDSAMYLCASSLEYGPNYGYTFGSGTRLTVV.

The chain has TRBV11-2 and TRBJ2-1; TRBD1 matches 7 bases. Germline V lookup: CDR1 SGHAT, CDR2 FQNNGV. This CDR3 comprises 14 residues. Germline trimming cut 0 bases from V and 6 bases from J; bases unmatched to any gene: 2. CDR3 sequence: CASSLEPGGNEQFF. The CDR3 DNA sequence: TGTGCCAGCAGCTTAGAGCCAGGGGGCAATGAGCAGTTCTTC. Based on the CDR3 plus reference TRBV11-2 and TRBJ2-1, the full variable domain is EAGVAQSPRYKIIEKRQSVAFWCNPISGHATLYWYQQILGQGPKLLIQFQNNGVVDDSQLPKDRFSAERLKGVDSTLKIQPAKLEDSAVYLCASSLEPGGNEQFFGPGTRLTVL.

A word on this clone: Other DNA sequences in the same sample also yield this CDR3. The chain couples TRBV27 to TRBJ2-3; D is uncertain. This CDR3 region has 13 residues. Deletions cut 2 bases from V and 3 bases from J, with 6 bases between. Germline values: CDR1 MNHEY, CDR2 SMNVEV (reference sequence). CDR3 nucleotide sequence: TGTGCCAGCAGTTTACGTGGGACAGATACGCAGTATTTT. Its protein product is CASSLRGTDTQYF.

The chain couples TRBV9 to TRBJ1-1; D unclear. The germline gives CDR1 SGDLS, CDR2 YYNGEE. Trimming removed 0 bases from V and 3 bases from J, with 6 bases in between. This CDR3 has 13 residues. CDR3 DNA sequence: TGTGCCAGCAGCGTAGACGCTTACACTGAAGCTTTCTTT. Translation gives CASSVDAYTEAFF. The full variable domain, rest sourced from reference TRBV9 and TRBJ1-1, is DSGVTQTPKHLITATGQRVTLRCSPRSGDLSVYWYQQSLDQGLQFLIQYYNGEERAKGNILERFSAQQFPDLHSELNLSSLELGDSALYFCASSVDAYTEAFFGQGTRLTVV.